The 14 T cell receptor beta chains presented below share a single source sample, sequenced in a study of T cell responses to AZD1222 COVID-19 vaccine. The assay was immunoSEQ multiplex PCR, and TCRdb's table has in-frame clones only and misses some. This table holds fewer than 120,000 clones, about 85% found once. The starting material was peripheral blood, obtained on day 0 of AZD1222 vaccination. The source of these receptors is an adult in good health.

The CDR3 sequence: CASRGKGLYTEAFF. DNA for the CDR3: TGTGCCAGCAGGGGGAAAGGGTTGTACACTGAAGCTTTCTTT. The V gene is TRBV2, the J gene TRBJ1-1, with unresolved D. Germline-derived CDR1 and CDR2 are SNHLY and FYNNEI. The CDR3 covers 14 residues. The germline V and J ends were trimmed by 6 bases and 3 bases, with 14 bases remaining between them.

The chain links TRBV11-3 to TRBJ2-2; D is undetermined. Germline lookup yields CDR1 SGHNT and CDR2 YENEEA. This CDR3 contains 13 residues. Trimming pared 1 base from V and 4 bases from J, leaving 4 bases between. The CDR3: CASSLGITGELFF. CDR3 nucleotide sequence: TGTGCCAGCAGCTTAGGAATCACCGGGGAGCTGTTTTTT. Variable domain in full (rest from reference TRBV11-3 and TRBJ2-2): EAGVVQSPRYKIIEKKQPVAFWCNPISGHNTLYWYLQNLGQGPELLIRYENEEAVDDSQLPKDRFSAERLKGVDSTLKIQPAELGDSAVYLCASSLGITGELFFGEGSRLTVL.

The chain joins TRBV18 to TRBJ2-3; D call uncertain. The CDR3 is made up of 14 amino acids. Germline CDR1 reads KGHSH; CDR2 reads LQKENI. Trimming removed 3 bases from V and 0 bases from J, with 7 bases in between. The CDR3 sequence: CASSPPVSTDTQYF. The DNA of the CDR3 is TGTGCCAGCTCACCCCCCGTTAGCACAGATACGCAGTATTTT.

This clone has only one observation. V gene TRBV19 combines with J gene TRBJ2-3; 8 positions match TRBD2. Per germline, CDR1 LNHDA and CDR2 SQIVND (reference sequence). V lost 5 bases to trimming and J lost 5 bases; unmatched junction nucleotides: 12. The CDR3 is 16 amino acids. The CDR3 DNA is TGTGCCAGTAGTGTTTCTTTCGCGGGGGGTAGAGATACGCAGTATTTT. This translates into CASSVSFAGGRDTQYF.

The rearrangement links TRBV4-1 to TRBJ1-6, with 7 bases lining up with TRBD1. The V and J ends lost 4 bases and 5 bases, in that order; junction bases with no gene match: 5. Germline CDR1 reads MGHRA; CDR2 reads YSYEKL. The CDR3 extends over 15 amino acids. This chain's CDR3 is CASSRATGNNSPLHF. CDR3 sequence (DNA): TGCGCCAGCAGCCGCGCGACAGGGAATAATTCACCCCTCCACTTT.

The chain employs TRBV30 and TRBJ2-7, with D possibly TRBD1 on 6 matching bases. The CDR3 totals 13 residues. The V gene's germline CDR1 is GTSNPN and CDR2 SVGIG (reference sequence). V was shortened by 2 bases and J by 3 bases, with 11 bases between the two germline ends. CDR3 sequence reads: CAWSFNRVYEQYF. CDR3 DNA sequence: TGTGCCTGGAGTTTTAACAGGGTCTACGAGCAGTACTTC.

The chain couples TRBV7-6 to TRBJ1-5, with D perhaps matching TRBD1 (5 bases). The germline V gene has CDR1 SGHVS and CDR2 FNYEAQ. This CDR3 contains 15 residues. Trimming pared 5 bases from V and 0 bases from J, leaving 11 bases between. CDR3: CASSLGVLSNQPQHF. The CDR3 DNA reads as TGTGCCAGCAGCCTGGGGGTGCTTAGCAATCAGCCCCAGCATTTT.

The V gene is TRBV5-1, the J gene TRBJ1-1; unclear D gene. CDR1 is SGHRS and CDR2 is YFSETQ in the germline V gene. This CDR3 comprises 12 residues. Trimming cost V 4 bases and J 5 bases, with 9 bases left between them. The CDR3 nucleotides are TGCGCCAGCAGCCCCTACGGTACTGAAGCTTTCTTT. Amino acid sequence: CASSPYGTEAFF.

CDR3 residues: CSVPGQPNNEQFF. The CDR3 nucleotides are TGCAGCGTTCCGGGACAGCCTAACAATGAGCAGTTCTTC. V usage is TRBV29-1 and J usage is TRBJ2-1; 7 positions match TRBD1. Germline CDR1 SQVTM, CDR2 ANQGSEA. The J segment lost 5 bases and the V segment lost 5 bases, leaving 6 bases of the junction unmatched. The CDR3 totals 13 residues.

J is TRBJ2-2 and V is TRBV9; a weak D match, TRBD1 (6 bases). The ends were cut back, 0 bases at V and 0 bases at J, with 9 bases in the middle. This CDR3 is built from 16 residues. Per germline, CDR1 SGDLS and CDR2 YYNGEE. The CDR3: CASSVVGTPNTGELFF. In DNA form, the CDR3 reads TGTGCCAGCAGCGTAGTAGGGACACCGAACACCGGGGAGCTGTTTTTT.

The J gene is TRBJ1-4, the V gene TRBV27; D remains unclear. Germline values: CDR1 MNHEY, CDR2 SMNVEV (reference sequence). The CDR3 runs 13 residues. The germline V and J ends were trimmed by 6 bases and 7 bases, with 12 bases remaining between them. Here the CDR3 DNA reads TGTGCCAGCAGGCCCGGCCCCGGTGAAAAACTGTTTTTT. Translating it yields CASRPGPGEKLFF.

This clone was seen a few times. The chain has TRBV7-2 and TRBJ2-7; D is perhaps TRBD2 (6 bases). Germline assignment: CDR1 SGHTA and CDR2 FQGNSA. V lost 4 bases, J lost 3 bases, and 16 bases lay in between. CDR3 size: 15 residues. Written as DNA, the CDR3 is TGTGCCAGCAGCTCCGACCCAGGGACTCTCTACGAGCAGTACTTC. Protein: CASSSDPGTLYEQYF.

The chain links TRBV18 to TRBJ1-1; no firm D call. The CDR3 is 15 residues long. The germline V and J ends were trimmed by 1 base and 3 bases, with 12 bases remaining between them. Germline CDR1 reads KGHSH; CDR2 reads LQKENI. The CDR3 region is CASSPLYGRDTEAFF. The CDR3 nucleotides read TGTGCCAGCTCACCACTTTACGGACGAGACACTGAAGCTTTCTTT.

The gene calls are TRBV6-5 and TRBJ2-6, with TRBD1 identical over 7 bases. The CDR3 spans 15 residues. With V trimmed by 7 bases and J by 0 bases, 3 bases remained unmatched. The V gene's germline CDR1 is MNHEY and CDR2 SVGAGI. The CDR3 spells CASKGAASGANVLTF. The CDR3 DNA sequence: TGTGCCAGCAAGGGGGCGGCCTCTGGGGCCAACGTCCTGACTTTC.